These 18 T cell receptor beta chains originate from one sample sequenced in a study of shared clonotypes between healthy human individuals (dated by TCRdb to the early 2020s). The library was prepared using the immunoSEQ multiplex PCR assay. TCRdb holds this immuneACCESS table with in-frame rearrangements only. Some clones are missing; in checked studies, unresolved V genes explain under half, and the rest has no known cause. This sample is represented by some 980,000 clones; around 80% of them were singletons. Approximately 1.5% of the sample belongs to the ten largest clones. The specimen was memory CD4+ T cells sorted from blood. According to the study, the label for this sample's cell subset or site signals: CD45RA-negative fraction. The receptor source for this set is a man between 18 and 29 years old in good health.

Comments on this clone: Distinct nucleotide sequences in the sample also encode this CDR3. J is TRBJ1-1 and V is TRBV5-1, with D uncertain. Germline assignment: CDR1 SGHRS and CDR2 YFSETQ. The ends were cut back, 1 base at V and 1 base at J, with 8 bases in the middle. The length of the CDR3 is 14 residues. CDR3 protein: CASSLTGANTEAFF. CDR3 DNA sequence: TGCGCCAGCAGCTTGACCGGAGCGAACACTGAAGCTTTCTTT.

This chain joins TRBV6-5 and TRBJ1-1, with D perhaps TRBD1 (6 bases). This CDR3 has 15 residues. Trimming cost V 0 bases and J 1 base, with 9 bases left between them. Germline V gene data show CDR1 as MNHEY and CDR2 as SVGAGI. CDR3 coding DNA: TGTGCCAGCAGTTACTCGCACAGGGCGAACACTGAAGCTTTCTTT. This codes for CASSYSHRANTEAFF.

The chain links TRBV19 to TRBJ2-1; a possible D gene is TRBD2 (6 bases). The length of the CDR3 is 14 residues. V lost 8 bases, J lost 3 bases, and 14 bases lay in between. Per the germline V gene, CDR1 is LNHDA and CDR2 is SQIVND (reference sequence). CDR3 in amino acids: CASQLGGSYNEQFF. In nucleotides, the CDR3 is TGTGCCAGTCAACTCGGAGGGAGCTACAATGAGCAGTTCTTC. Combining the CDR3 with reference TRBV19 and TRBJ2-1 gives the whole variable domain DGGITQSPKYLFRKEGQNVTLSCEQNLNHDAMYWYRQDPGQGLRLIYYSQIVNDFQKGDIAEGYSVSREKKESFPLTVTSAQKNPTAFYLCASQLGGSYNEQFFGPGTRLTVL.

The CDR3: CANQGTGANVLTF. CDR3 coding DNA: TGTGCCAACCAGGGGACTGGGGCCAACGTCCTGACTTTC. The chain carries TRBV21-1 and TRBJ2-6; the table's D call of TRBD1 was not tested on the DNA. TRBV21-1 constitutes a pseudogene. The CDR3 extends over 13 amino acids.

V usage is TRBV28 and J usage is TRBJ2-1; D perhaps matches TRBD2 (5 bases). The CDR3 totals 14 residues. CDR1 is MDHEN, CDR2 SYDVKM, per germline. Trimming stripped 6 bases from V and 6 bases from J, with 15 bases between. The CDR3 nucleotides are TGTGCCAGCAGAGGTGATGTTCGGGGCAATGAGCAGTTCTTC. It encodes CASRGDVRGNEQFF.

The chain couples TRBV14 to TRBJ2-5; 12 nucleotides align to TRBD2. This CDR3 has 16 amino acids. V lost 4 bases to trimming and J lost 3 bases; unmatched junction nucleotides: 6. The germline CDR1 and CDR2 sequences are SGHDN and FVKESK. The CDR3 loop reads CASSLWTSGAKETQYF. DNA of the CDR3: TGTGCCAGCAGCCTTTGGACTAGCGGGGCCAAAGAGACCCAGTACTTC.

This clone occurred a few times. This sample also contains other DNA sequences that code for the same CDR3. This chain uses TRBV5-1 with TRBJ1-1; D possibly corresponds to TRBD1 (5 bases). The V gene lost 2 bases and the J gene lost 1 base, with 6 bases spanning the gap. The CDR3 loop spans 13 amino acids. From germline, CDR1 is SGHRS and CDR2 YFSETQ. CDR3 in DNA: TGCGCCAGCAGCTTACAGGAGAACACTGAAGCTTTCTTT. It yields the protein CASSLQENTEAFF.

J is TRBJ2-6 and V is TRBV10-3; 7 positions agree with TRBD1. The V gene's germline CDR1 is ENHRY and CDR2 SYGVKD. There are 18 residues in the CDR3. The V segment lost 9 bases and the J segment 0 bases; nucleotides outside the gene matches: 14. CDR3 sequence: CAIHPTGVPYSGANVLTF. In nucleotides, the CDR3 is TGTGCCATACACCCTACAGGGGTCCCATACTCTGGGGCCAACGTCCTGACTTTC.

The CDR3 sequence: CASSQQALQGASVNEAFF. CDR3 nucleotides: TGCGCCAGCAGCCAGCAGGCCCTACAGGGGGCAAGTGTAAATGAAGCTTTCTTT. This chain joins TRBV4-1 and TRBJ1-1; 9 bases agree with TRBD1. CDR1 is MGHRA and CDR2 is YSYEKL in the germline V gene. Losses at the gene ends were 3 bases for V and 7 bases for J; bases not matched to a gene: 18. The CDR3 extends over 18 amino acids.

The chain couples TRBV7-2 to TRBJ2-1, with a tentative D call TRBD2 (6 bases). Trimming left V 5 bases short and J 5 bases short, with 13 bases between. This CDR3 is 14 amino acids long. Germline V gene sequence: CDR1 SGHTA, CDR2 FQGNSA. CDR3 amino acids: CASSPPGAHNEQFF. In DNA form, the CDR3 reads TGTGCCAGCAGCCCCCCGGGAGCCCACAATGAGCAGTTCTTC.

On this clone itself: This sample includes further DNA sequences coding for the same CDR3. The chain is built from TRBV7-9 and TRBJ2-3, with a weak D call TRBD2 (6 bases). V lost 2 bases and J 0 bases, leaving 9 bases between the germline ends. Germline values: CDR1 SEHNR, CDR2 FQNEAQ (reference sequence). The CDR3 sequence is 15 residues long. The CDR3 loop reads CASSLTSGSTDTQYF. For the CDR3, the DNA is TGTGCCAGCAGCTTAACCAGCGGGAGCACAGATACGCAGTATTTT.

V and J are TRBV6-6 and TRBJ2-7; D not certain. Trimming removed 4 bases from V and 2 bases from J, with 9 bases in between. The length of the CDR3 is 13 residues. The V gene's germline CDR1 is MNHNY and CDR2 SVGAGI (reference sequence). The CDR3, as DNA: TGTGCCAGCAGTTTGGGCGCAACCTACGAGCAGTACTTC. Its translation is CASSLGATYEQYF.

This clone came up once. The chain links TRBV6-1 to TRBJ2-7; 12 nucleotides match TRBD1. Trimming removed 3 bases from V and 4 bases from J; junction bases left unmatched: 7. Germline-derived CDR1 and CDR2 are MNHNS and SASEGT. This CDR3 spans 16 amino acids. This CDR3 reads CASSEVGQGARYEQYF. The CDR3 DNA follows: TGTGCCAGCAGTGAGGTGGGACAGGGGGCGCGATACGAGCAGTACTTC.

The chain's CDR3 is CASSRPTGQGGSPLHF. In DNA form, the CDR3 reads TGTGCCAGCAGCAGACCCACCGGACAGGGCGGTTCACCCCTCCACTTT. The rearrangement joins TRBV5-6 to TRBJ1-6, with 8 bases identical to TRBD1. Trimming removed 4 bases from V and 9 bases from J; junction bases left unmatched: 12. This CDR3 spans 16 amino acids. Germline V CDR1 and CDR2: SGHDT, YYEEEE.

This clone was seen more than once but under ten times. Other nucleotide sequences in the sample specify the same CDR3. This chain joins TRBV9 and TRBJ1-1; tentative D call: TRBD1 (5 bases). V shed 2 bases and J shed 8 bases, with 13 bases lying between them. Looked up from germline, CDR1 is SGDLS and CDR2 is YYNGEE. This CDR3 has 13 amino acids. CDR3 residues: CASSVDRGTEAFF. Here the CDR3 DNA reads TGTGCCAGCAGCGTGGACCGGGGGACCGAAGCTTTCTTT. The variable domain in full, with the rest retrieved from reference TRBV9 and TRBJ1-1, is DSGVTQTPKHLITATGQRVTLRCSPRSGDLSVYWYQQSLDQGLQFLIQYYNGEERAKGNILERFSAQQFPDLHSELNLSSLELGDSALYFCASSVDRGTEAFFGQGTRLTVV.

The CDR3 loop is CASSFQFGLGTEAFF. The CDR3 DNA follows: TGTGCCAGCAGTTTCCAGTTTGGATTGGGCACTGAAGCTTTCTTT. This rearrangement joins TRBV2 to TRBJ1-1, with D hard to call. The CDR3 sequence is 15 residues long. V lost 5 bases and J 4 bases, leaving 17 bases between the germline ends. The germline CDR1 and CDR2 sequences are SNHLY and FYNNEI.

This chain joins TRBV27 and TRBJ2-2; 7 nucleotides agree with TRBD2. Germline lookup yields CDR1 MNHEY and CDR2 SMNVEV (reference sequence). There are 16 residues in the CDR3. After removal of 7 bases from V and 4 bases from J, the junction contained 12 bases not matched to a gene. In DNA, the CDR3 is TGTGCCAGCAAAACCCTCGCGGGAGTGGTCACCGGGGAGCTGTTTTTT. Translation: CASKTLAGVVTGELFF.

This chain connects TRBV19 to TRBJ1-6; D perhaps matches TRBD1 (5 bases). The length of the CDR3 is 16 residues. The V and J ends lost 5 bases and 7 bases respectively, with 18 bases between them. Per germline, CDR1 LNHDA and CDR2 SQIVND (reference sequence). This chain's CDR3 is CASSVSRRGVNSPLHF. The CDR3 DNA reads TGTGCCAGTAGTGTAAGTCGTAGGGGCGTAAATTCACCCCTCCACTTT.